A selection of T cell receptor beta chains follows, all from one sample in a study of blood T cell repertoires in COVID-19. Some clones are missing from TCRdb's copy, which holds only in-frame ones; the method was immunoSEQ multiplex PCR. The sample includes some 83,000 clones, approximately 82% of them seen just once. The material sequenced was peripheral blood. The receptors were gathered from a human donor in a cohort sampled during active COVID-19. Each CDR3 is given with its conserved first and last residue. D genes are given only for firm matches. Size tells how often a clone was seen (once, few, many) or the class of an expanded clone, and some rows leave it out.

TGTGCCAGCAGTTTAGGGCACTACGAGCAGTACTTC | CASSLGHYEQYF | 12 | TRBJ2-7 | . | TRBV28 | .
TGTGCCAGCAGCAGTGCCCGGGACAGGCTTATAAACTATGGCTACACCTTC | CASSSARDRLINYGYTF | 17 | TRBJ1-2 | many | TRBV2 | TRBD1
TGTGCCGTACCGGGACAGGGACTAGCTAACTATGGCTACACCTTC | CAVPGQGLANYGYTF | 15 | TRBJ1-2 | . | TRBV28 | TRBD1
TGCGCCAGCAGCTACAACGGCCCCGCAGGAACTAATGAAAAACTGTTTTTT | CASSYNGPAGTNEKLFF | 17 | TRBJ1-4 | . | TRBV5-1 | .
TGTGCCAGCAGTTTGGTGGGGGGAGGTCGGCAGTACTTC | CASSLVGGGRQYF | 13 | TRBJ2-7 | many | TRBV28 | .
TGTGCCAGCTCCCTCACAGGCAGCTCCTACGAGCAGTACTTC | CASSLTGSSYEQYF | 14 | TRBJ2-7 | . | TRBV19 | .
TGTGCCAGCAGCACCCCCGGGGGTGTGAACACCGGGGAGCTGTTTTTT | CASSTPGGVNTGELFF | 16 | TRBJ2-2 | . | TRBV7-2 | .
TGCGCCAGCACGGCCCGGGACAGGGACTCCTACGAGCAGTACTTC | CASTARDRDSYEQYF | 15 | TRBJ2-7 | . | TRBV5-1 | TRBD1
TGCGCCAGCAGTGAGTCGAGTGCAGGGACTTATAGCAATCAGCCCCAGCATTTT | CASSESSAGTYSNQPQHF | 18 | TRBJ1-5 | . | TRBV10-1 | .
TGTGCCAGCAGCTTAGACGGATTGGGCGGCTACACCTTC | CASSLDGLGGYTF | 13 | TRBJ1-2 | . | TRBV7-2 | .
TGTGCCAGCACCCCCTTTTTAGCGGGAGAGACCCAGTACTTC | CASTPFLAGETQYF | 14 | TRBJ2-5 | . | TRBV6-5 | TRBD2
TGTGCCAGCAGTGGCGTCAGGGCCAGTGGAAACACCATATATTTT | CASSGVRASGNTIYF | 15 | TRBJ1-3 | . | TRBV2 | .
TGTGCCAGCAGCAAGGGACTAGCGGGGGGGCGGGAGACCCAGTACTTC | CASSKGLAGGRETQYF | 16 | TRBJ2-5 | . | TRBV7-2 | TRBD2
TGCGCCAGCAGCCTGGGGGGAGTGAGGGAGCAGTACTTC | CASSLGGVREQYF | 13 | TRBJ2-7 | . | TRBV5-1 | .
TGCGCCAGCAGCTTGGCGGACAGGGAGGGCACTGAAGCTTTCTTT | CASSLADREGTEAFF | 15 | TRBJ1-1 | . | TRBV5-1 | TRBD1
TGTGCCAGCAGTGAAAATAGCAGGGGGATTAAAAACATTCAGTACTTC | CASSENSRGIKNIQYF | 16 | TRBJ2-4 | . | TRBV2 | TRBD1
TGTGCCAGCAGCGCACTAGCGGGGAGGACATACGAGCAGTACTTC | CASSALAGRTYEQYF | 15 | TRBJ2-7 | . | TRBV7-3 | TRBD2
TGTGCCAGCAGTTACGACGACAGGCGTTCACCCCTCCACTTT | CASSYDDRRSPLHF | 14 | TRBJ1-6 | . | TRBV6-5 | .
TGTGCCAGCAGCCAAGCCGCCAGGGTCTCTGGCTACACCTTC | CASSQAARVSGYTF | 14 | TRBJ1-2 | few | TRBV3-1/TRBV3-2 | .
TGTGCCACCAGCGAGGGACAGAGGCAAACCGGGGAGCTGTTTTTT | CATSEGQRQTGELFF | 15 | TRBJ2-2 | . | TRBV15 | TRBD1
TGTGCCAGCAGCCTAAACGACAGGGTCGGTCGCACTGAAGCTTTCTTT | CASSLNDRVGRTEAFF | 16 | TRBJ1-1 | . | TRBV9 | TRBD1
TGTGCCAGCAGCTCCCAGGGCAGGGGGCTGGCCAAAAACATTCAGTACTTC | CASSSQGRGLAKNIQYF | 17 | TRBJ2-4 | . | TRBV13 | TRBD1
TGTGCCAGCGCCCCTGGAGGGCAGGTCACTGAAGCTTTCTTT | CASAPGGQVTEAFF | 14 | TRBJ1-1 | . | TRBV7-9 | .
TGTGCCACCAGTGATCTTGCCCGGACAGGGAGCACAGATACGCAGTATTTT | CATSDLARTGSTDTQYF | 17 | TRBJ2-3 | . | TRBV24-1 | TRBD1
TGCGCCAGCAGCCCCGGACTAGCGGGGGCTCGATACCAAGAGACCCAGTACTTC | CASSPGLAGARYQETQYF | 18 | TRBJ2-5 | . | TRBV4-1 | TRBD2
TGTGCCAGCAGGTCCAGGGGGTCTTCCTACAATGAGCAGTTCTTC | CASRSRGSSYNEQFF | 15 | TRBJ2-1 | . | TRBV27 | TRBD1
TGCGCCAGCAGTCTGGGACAGGGCCAGTCCTACGAGCAGTACTTC | CASSLGQGQSYEQYF | 15 | TRBJ2-7 | . | TRBV10-2 | TRBD1
TGTGCCAGCAGCCCAGTCAGCGGGGACGGGGCCAACGTCCTGACTTTC | CASSPVSGDGANVLTF | 16 | TRBJ2-6 | . | TRBV11-3 | TRBD2
TGTGCCAGCAGCCCAGTTCAGGGGACTGAAGCTTTCTTT | CASSPVQGTEAFF | 13 | TRBJ1-1 | . | TRBV14 | .
TGTGCCAGCAGTTATTCCCTGACAGGAGCCTACGAGCAGTACTTC | CASSYSLTGAYEQYF | 15 | TRBJ2-7 | . | TRBV6-2/TRBV6-3 | .